This is a list of T cell receptor beta chains from one sample in a study of shared clonotypes between healthy human individuals. Generated by immunoSEQ multiplex PCR, the TCRdb table keeps only in-frame clones and is missing some. The table has roughly 2 million clones, about 95% seen once; the top ten hold around 1.1%. The specimen sequenced was naive CD8+ T cells sorted from blood. These receptors were obtained from a man aged 18-30 years in good health. CDR3s include the opening cysteine and the closing phenylalanine or tryptophan. A D gene is named only where the DNA matches it firmly. Some rows have no size entry. The others give once, few or many, or a class for an expanded clone.

cdr3_nt: TGTGCCTGGAGTGAGTCAGGGCCATCGGAACAGCCCCAGCATTTT
cdr3_aa: CAWSESGPSEQPQHF
cdr3_length: 15
j_call: TRBJ1-5
d_call: .
clone_size: .
v_call: TRBV30

cdr3_nt: TGTGCCAGCAGTTACCAGGACAGAGACACAGATACGCAGTATTTT
cdr3_aa: CASSYQDRDTDTQYF
cdr3_length: 15
j_call: TRBJ2-3
d_call: .
clone_size: .
v_call: TRBV28

cdr3_nt: TGTGCCAGCATCAGCTTTTACGAGCAGTACTTC
cdr3_aa: CASISFYEQYF
cdr3_length: 11
j_call: TRBJ2-7
d_call: .
clone_size: .
v_call: TRBV2

cdr3_nt: TGTGCCAGCAGCGCAATAGAACAGGTGAACACTGAAGCTTTCTTT
cdr3_aa: CASSAIEQVNTEAFF
cdr3_length: 15
j_call: TRBJ1-1
d_call: .
clone_size: .
v_call: TRBV5-4

cdr3_nt: TGCAGCGTCCGGACAGATACCAAAAACATTCAGTACTTC
cdr3_aa: CSVRTDTKNIQYF
cdr3_length: 13
j_call: TRBJ2-4
d_call: .
clone_size: once
v_call: TRBV29-1

cdr3_nt: TGTGCCAGCAGCGTAGAGTCGATAGCGGGAGTACTCGGGGAGCTGTTTTTT
cdr3_aa: CASSVESIAGVLGELFF
cdr3_length: 17
j_call: TRBJ2-2
d_call: TRBD2
clone_size: .
v_call: TRBV9

cdr3_nt: TGTGCCAGCAGCGAGGGACTAGCGGGACAAGAGACCCAGTACTTC
cdr3_aa: CASSEGLAGQETQYF
cdr3_length: 15
j_call: TRBJ2-5
d_call: TRBD2
clone_size: .
v_call: TRBV9

cdr3_nt: TGCGCCAGCAGCCAAGTAGGAGTACCCGGGGAGCTGTTTTTT
cdr3_aa: CASSQVGVPGELFF
cdr3_length: 14
j_call: TRBJ2-2
d_call: .
clone_size: .
v_call: TRBV4-1

cdr3_nt: TGTGCCAGCAGCGTAGGGTTTGGGGGGAACCCTGAAAAACTGTTTTTT
cdr3_aa: CASSVGFGGNPEKLFF
cdr3_length: 16
j_call: TRBJ1-4
d_call: .
clone_size: .
v_call: TRBV9

cdr3_nt: TGCAGCATCGGGACCGAGGACCGGGCGAACACCGGGGAGCTGTTTTTT
cdr3_aa: CSIGTEDRANTGELFF
cdr3_length: 16
j_call: TRBJ2-2
d_call: .
clone_size: .
v_call: TRBV29-1

cdr3_nt: TGTGCCAGCAGCTTGGAACAGGCCCAAGAGACCCAGTACTTC
cdr3_aa: CASSLEQAQETQYF
cdr3_length: 14
j_call: TRBJ2-5
d_call: .
clone_size: .
v_call: TRBV5-5

cdr3_nt: TGTGCCACCTCGATTGACACCACCAACACTGAAGCTTTCTTT
cdr3_aa: CATSIDTTNTEAFF
cdr3_length: 14
j_call: TRBJ1-1
d_call: .
clone_size: .
v_call: TRBV27

cdr3_nt: TGTGCCAGCAGTTACTCCTCCCTGACTGAAGCTTTCTTT
cdr3_aa: CASSYSSLTEAFF
cdr3_length: 13
j_call: TRBJ1-1
d_call: .
clone_size: .
v_call: TRBV6-5

cdr3_nt: TGTGCCAGCAGCCCTCTAACAGGGGCCTACGAGCAGTACTTC
cdr3_aa: CASSPLTGAYEQYF
cdr3_length: 14
j_call: TRBJ2-7
d_call: TRBD1
clone_size: .
v_call: TRBV6-5

cdr3_nt: TGTGCCAGCAGCGTAGTGGGACTAAAAGGAGAGACCCAGTACTTC
cdr3_aa: CASSVVGLKGETQYF
cdr3_length: 15
j_call: TRBJ2-5
d_call: TRBD2
clone_size: .
v_call: TRBV9

cdr3_nt: TGCGCCAGCAGCTCAATCCCTTTTGGGGGCGGGAGGGTCGACGAGCAGTACTTC
cdr3_aa: CASSSIPFGGGRVDEQYF
cdr3_length: 18
j_call: TRBJ2-7
d_call: TRBD2
clone_size: .
v_call: TRBV5-1

cdr3_nt: TGTGCCAGCAGCGAACGCGGGGGACCCTACAATGAGCAGTTCTTC
cdr3_aa: CASSERGGPYNEQFF
cdr3_length: 15
j_call: TRBJ2-1
d_call: TRBD2
clone_size: .
v_call: TRBV11-3

cdr3_nt: TGTGCCAGCAGCGTAGGGGATTCGCACACTGAAGCTTTCTTT
cdr3_aa: CASSVGDSHTEAFF
cdr3_length: 14
j_call: TRBJ1-1
d_call: .
clone_size: .
v_call: TRBV9

cdr3_nt: TGTGCCAGCAGTGAATTGCACTATGGCTACACCTTC
cdr3_aa: CASSELHYGYTF
cdr3_length: 12
j_call: TRBJ1-2
d_call: .
clone_size: .
v_call: TRBV6-1

cdr3_nt: TGTGCCAGCAGCGTAGGATCGAATTACGAGCAGTACTTC
cdr3_aa: CASSVGSNYEQYF
cdr3_length: 13
j_call: TRBJ2-7
d_call: .
clone_size: .
v_call: TRBV9

cdr3_nt: TGTGCCAGCAGTTTCCTGGGGACTAGCGGGACCTACGAGCAGTACTTC
cdr3_aa: CASSFLGTSGTYEQYF
cdr3_length: 16
j_call: TRBJ2-7
d_call: TRBD2
clone_size: .
v_call: TRBV27

cdr3_nt: TGTGCCAGCAGTTTGCGGGGTACAGATACGCAGTATTTT
cdr3_aa: CASSLRGTDTQYF
cdr3_length: 13
j_call: TRBJ2-3
d_call: .
clone_size: .
v_call: TRBV27

cdr3_nt: TGTGCCAGCAGTGAAAGGGGAACTGAAGCTTTCTTT
cdr3_aa: CASSERGTEAFF
cdr3_length: 12
j_call: TRBJ1-1
d_call: .
clone_size: .
v_call: TRBV27

cdr3_nt: TGCGCCAGCAGCCATGCGGCGGGGGGTGATGGCGGGGAGCTGTTTTTT
cdr3_aa: CASSHAAGGDGGELFF
cdr3_length: 16
j_call: TRBJ2-2
d_call: TRBD2
clone_size: .
v_call: TRBV4-1

cdr3_nt: TGTGCCAGCAGTTATGGGGGGGGCCGCTACGAGCAGTACTTC
cdr3_aa: CASSYGGGRYEQYF
cdr3_length: 14
j_call: TRBJ2-7
d_call: .
clone_size: .
v_call: TRBV6-5

cdr3_nt: TGTGCCAGCAGCCCATATGGGACGGGCACCTACGAGCAGTACTTC
cdr3_aa: CASSPYGTGTYEQYF
cdr3_length: 15
j_call: TRBJ2-7
d_call: .
clone_size: .
v_call: TRBV13

cdr3_nt: TGTGCCAGCAGCTTACACGCAGCGGGGGCACTAGAAGATACGCAGTATTTT
cdr3_aa: CASSLHAAGALEDTQYF
cdr3_length: 17
j_call: TRBJ2-3
d_call: TRBD2
clone_size: .
v_call: TRBV7-3

cdr3_nt: TGCGCCAGCAGCTCGGAATTAGCGGGAGGGTACACCGGGGAGCTGTTTTTT
cdr3_aa: CASSSELAGGYTGELFF
cdr3_length: 17
j_call: TRBJ2-2
d_call: TRBD2
clone_size: .
v_call: TRBV5-1

cdr3_nt: TGTGCCAGCAGCGCCGGGCACGCCTACGAGCAGTACTTC
cdr3_aa: CASSAGHAYEQYF
cdr3_length: 13
j_call: TRBJ2-7
d_call: .
clone_size: once
v_call: TRBV7-2

cdr3_nt: TGTGCCAGCAGCGTAGATGGACCCATGGGACTCCAAGAGACCCAGTACTTC
cdr3_aa: CASSVDGPMGLQETQYF
cdr3_length: 17
j_call: TRBJ2-5
d_call: .
clone_size: .
v_call: TRBV9

cdr3_nt: TGCGCCAGCACCGAAGGCGGGACCGAGACCTACGAGCAGTACTTC
cdr3_aa: CASTEGGTETYEQYF
cdr3_length: 15
j_call: TRBJ2-7
d_call: .
clone_size: .
v_call: TRBV10-2

cdr3_nt: TGTGCCATAAAGTCAGAGGTGTTCTCCTACGAGCAGTACTTC
cdr3_aa: CAIKSEVFSYEQYF
cdr3_length: 14
j_call: TRBJ2-7
d_call: .
clone_size: .
v_call: TRBV6-1

cdr3_nt: TGTGCCAGCAGTTATATGGGGGAGGGCCGGGACAATGAGCAGTTCTTC
cdr3_aa: CASSYMGEGRDNEQFF
cdr3_length: 16
j_call: TRBJ2-1
d_call: TRBD2
clone_size: .
v_call: TRBV6-5

cdr3_nt: TGTGCCATCACGAACTCGTCAACCTACGAGCAGTACTTC
cdr3_aa: CAITNSSTYEQYF
cdr3_length: 13
j_call: TRBJ2-7
d_call: .
clone_size: .
v_call: TRBV10-3

cdr3_nt: TGTGCCAGCAGTTCCATCCCGGGGGCGACGCCCTACAATGAGCAGTTCTTC
cdr3_aa: CASSSIPGATPYNEQFF
cdr3_length: 17
j_call: TRBJ2-1
d_call: .
clone_size: .
v_call: TRBV27

cdr3_nt: TGCGCCAGCAGCTTGCCCCATACTGAGCAGTTCTTC
cdr3_aa: CASSLPHTEQFF
cdr3_length: 12
j_call: TRBJ2-1
d_call: .
clone_size: .
v_call: TRBV5-1

cdr3_nt: TGTGCCAGCAGCCACCCAGGACTAGCGGGATACAATGAGCAGTTCTTC
cdr3_aa: CASSHPGLAGYNEQFF
cdr3_length: 16
j_call: TRBJ2-1
d_call: TRBD2
clone_size: .
v_call: TRBV11-2

cdr3_nt: TGCGCCAGCAGCCAGGGCTCGGGGGGGGTTTACGAGCAGTACTTC
cdr3_aa: CASSQGSGGVYEQYF
cdr3_length: 15
j_call: TRBJ2-7
d_call: TRBD2
clone_size: .
v_call: TRBV4-3

cdr3_nt: TGTGCCAGCAGCGCCTCACTAGCGGGAGTTGACGAGCAGTACTTC
cdr3_aa: CASSASLAGVDEQYF
cdr3_length: 15
j_call: TRBJ2-7
d_call: TRBD2
clone_size: once
v_call: TRBV13

cdr3_nt: TGTGCCAGCAGCATCGGGACAGGGGACGACTACGAGCAGTACTTC
cdr3_aa: CASSIGTGDDYEQYF
cdr3_length: 15
j_call: TRBJ2-7
d_call: TRBD1
clone_size: .
v_call: TRBV6-5

cdr3_nt: TGTGCCAGCAGTCCCGAGGGGATATCAGATACGCAGTATTTT
cdr3_aa: CASSPEGISDTQYF
cdr3_length: 14
j_call: TRBJ2-3
d_call: .
clone_size: .
v_call: TRBV2